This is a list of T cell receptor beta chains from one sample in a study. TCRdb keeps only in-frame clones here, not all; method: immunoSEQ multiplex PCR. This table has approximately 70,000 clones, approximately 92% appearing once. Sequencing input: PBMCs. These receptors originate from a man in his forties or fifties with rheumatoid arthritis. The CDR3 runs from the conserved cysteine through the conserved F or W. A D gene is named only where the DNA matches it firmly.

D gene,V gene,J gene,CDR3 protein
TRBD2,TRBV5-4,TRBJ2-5,CASSFGLAEQETQYF
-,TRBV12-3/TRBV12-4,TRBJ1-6,CASKSFPNSPLHF
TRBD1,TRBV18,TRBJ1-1,CASSPDRVVTEAFF
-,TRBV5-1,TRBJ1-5,CASSLGVSNQPQHF
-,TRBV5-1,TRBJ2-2,CASKRAANTGELFF
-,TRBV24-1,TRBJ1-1,CATSPGTWNTEAFF
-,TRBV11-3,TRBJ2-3,CASSRGLADTQYF
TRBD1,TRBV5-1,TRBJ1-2,CASSTGTGGTEGYTF
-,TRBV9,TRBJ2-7,CASSPPLGEVHEQYF
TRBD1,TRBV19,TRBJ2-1,CASNVPGQGAGNEQFF
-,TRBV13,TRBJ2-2,CASSLDYTGELFF
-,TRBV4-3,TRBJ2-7,CASSQEGTGTPSYEQYF
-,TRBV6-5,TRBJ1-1,CASSQLTTEAFF
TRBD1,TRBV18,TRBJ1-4,CASSPDRDLFF
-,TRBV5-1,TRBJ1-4,CASSWEGPEKLFF
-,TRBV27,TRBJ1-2,CASSLQGDYGYTF